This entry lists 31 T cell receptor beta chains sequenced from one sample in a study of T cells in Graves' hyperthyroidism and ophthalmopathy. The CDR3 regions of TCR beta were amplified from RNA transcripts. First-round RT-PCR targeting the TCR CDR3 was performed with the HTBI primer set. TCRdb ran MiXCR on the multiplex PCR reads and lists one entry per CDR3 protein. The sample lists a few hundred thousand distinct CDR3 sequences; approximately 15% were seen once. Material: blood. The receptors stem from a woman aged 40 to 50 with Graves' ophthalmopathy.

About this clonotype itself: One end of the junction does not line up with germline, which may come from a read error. The CDR3, as DNA: TGTGCCAGCAGCGTAGAGACAGATTTCCAAGAGACCCAGTACTTC. It codes for CASSVETDFQETQYF. This sequence joins TRBV11-2 and TRBJ2-5; tentative D call: TRBD1 (5 bases). The CDR3 has 15 amino acids. Germline assignment: CDR1 SGHAT and CDR2 FQNNGV.

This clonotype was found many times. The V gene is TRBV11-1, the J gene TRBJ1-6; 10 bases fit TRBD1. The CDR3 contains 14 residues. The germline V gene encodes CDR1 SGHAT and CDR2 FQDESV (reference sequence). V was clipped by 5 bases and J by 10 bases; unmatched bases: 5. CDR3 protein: CASSQGTGESPLHF. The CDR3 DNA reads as TGTGCCAGCAGCCAGGGGACAGGGGAATCACCCCTCCACTTT.

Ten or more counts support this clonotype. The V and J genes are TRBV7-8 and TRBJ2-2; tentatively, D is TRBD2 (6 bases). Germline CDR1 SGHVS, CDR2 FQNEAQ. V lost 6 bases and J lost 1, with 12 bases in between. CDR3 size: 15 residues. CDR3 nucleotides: TGTGCCAGCAGGGTCCGGGACTTGAACACCGGGGAGCTGTTTTTT. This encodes CASRVRDLNTGELFF. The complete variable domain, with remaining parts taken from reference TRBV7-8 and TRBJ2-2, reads GAGVSQSPRYKVAKRGQDVALRCDPISGHVSLFWYQQALGQGPEFLTYFQNEAQLDKSGLPSDRFFAERPEGSVSTLKIQRTQQEDSAVYLCASRVRDLNTGELFFGEGSRLTVL.

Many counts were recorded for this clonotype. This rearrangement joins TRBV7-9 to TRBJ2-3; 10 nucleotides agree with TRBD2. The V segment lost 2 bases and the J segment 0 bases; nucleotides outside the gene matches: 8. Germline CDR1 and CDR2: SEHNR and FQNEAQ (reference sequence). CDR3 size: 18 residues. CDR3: CASSLKLAGNPSTDTQYF. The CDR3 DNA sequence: TGTGCCAGCAGCTTAAAACTAGCGGGAAACCCCAGCACAGATACGCAGTATTTT.

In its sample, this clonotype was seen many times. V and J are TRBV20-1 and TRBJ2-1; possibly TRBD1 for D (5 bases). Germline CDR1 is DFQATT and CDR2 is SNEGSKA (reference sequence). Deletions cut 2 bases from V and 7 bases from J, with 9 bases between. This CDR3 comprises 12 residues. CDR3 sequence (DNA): TGCAGTGCTAGACAGGGTGGAAATGAGCAGTTCTTC. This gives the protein CSARQGGNEQFF.

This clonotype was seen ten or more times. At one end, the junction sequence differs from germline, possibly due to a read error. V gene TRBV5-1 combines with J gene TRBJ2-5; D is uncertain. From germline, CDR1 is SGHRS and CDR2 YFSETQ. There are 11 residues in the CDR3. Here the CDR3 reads CASSLAETQYF. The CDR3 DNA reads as TGTGCCAGCAGCTTAGCAGAGACCCAGTACTTC.

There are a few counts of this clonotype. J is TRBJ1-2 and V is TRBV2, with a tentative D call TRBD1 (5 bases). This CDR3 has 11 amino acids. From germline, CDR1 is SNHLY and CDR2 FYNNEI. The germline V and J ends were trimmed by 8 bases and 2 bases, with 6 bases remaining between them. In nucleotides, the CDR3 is TGTGCCAGCGGGGGGAACTATGGCTACACCTTC. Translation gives CASGGNYGYTF.

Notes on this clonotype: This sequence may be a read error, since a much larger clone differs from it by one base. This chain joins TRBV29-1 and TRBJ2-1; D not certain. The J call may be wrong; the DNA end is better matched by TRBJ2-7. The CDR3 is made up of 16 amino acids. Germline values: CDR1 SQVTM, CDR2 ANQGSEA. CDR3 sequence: CSVEAAHRSSYNEQYF. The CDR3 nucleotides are TGCAGCGTTGAAGCAGCCCATAGGAGCTCCTACAATGAGCAGTACTTC.

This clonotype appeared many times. CDR3 protein: CASSSQAYGYTF. The CDR3 DNA follows: TGTGCCAGCAGCTCCCAAGCCTATGGCTACACCTTC. V and J are TRBV3-1 and TRBJ1-2, with D hard to call. This CDR3 has 12 residues. Trimming took off 5 bases at V and 4 bases at J, with 8 bases between the two ends. CDR1 is LGHDT, CDR2 YNNKEL, per germline (reference sequence). Using reference TRBV3-1 and TRBJ1-2 for the parts outside the CDR3, the full variable domain is DTAVSQTPKYLVTQMGNDKSIKCEQNLGHDTMYWYKQDSKKFLKIMFSYNNKELIINETVPNRFSPKSPDKAHLNLHINSLELGDSAVYFCASSSQAYGYTFGSGTRLTVV.

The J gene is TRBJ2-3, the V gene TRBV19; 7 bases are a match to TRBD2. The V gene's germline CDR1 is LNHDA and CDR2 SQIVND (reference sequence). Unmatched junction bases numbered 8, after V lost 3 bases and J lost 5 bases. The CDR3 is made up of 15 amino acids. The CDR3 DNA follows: TGTGCCAGTAGTATCGTGAGCGGGGAGGGAGATACGCAGTATTTT. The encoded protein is CASSIVSGEGDTQYF.

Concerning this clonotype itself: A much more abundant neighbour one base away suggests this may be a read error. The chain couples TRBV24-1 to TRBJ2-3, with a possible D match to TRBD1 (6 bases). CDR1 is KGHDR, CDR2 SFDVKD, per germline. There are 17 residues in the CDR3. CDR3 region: CATSDEFRTASTDTKYF. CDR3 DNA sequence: TGTGCCACCAGTGACGAATTTCGGACAGCTAGCACAGATACGAAGTATTTT.

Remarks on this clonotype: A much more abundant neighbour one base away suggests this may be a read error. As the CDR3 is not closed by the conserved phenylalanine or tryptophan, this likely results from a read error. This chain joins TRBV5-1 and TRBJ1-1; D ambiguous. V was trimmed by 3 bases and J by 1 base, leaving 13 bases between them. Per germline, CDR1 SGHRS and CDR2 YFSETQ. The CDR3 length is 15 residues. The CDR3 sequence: CASSWGASGNTEAFS. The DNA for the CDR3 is TGCGCCAGCAGCTGGGGAGCTTCTGGGAACACTGAAGCTTTCTCT.

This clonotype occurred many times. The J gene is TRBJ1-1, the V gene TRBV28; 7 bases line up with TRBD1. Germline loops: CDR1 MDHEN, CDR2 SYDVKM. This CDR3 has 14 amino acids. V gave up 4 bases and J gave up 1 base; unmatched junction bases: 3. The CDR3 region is CASSSGQTNTEAFF. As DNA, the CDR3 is TGTGCCAGCAGTTCGGGACAGACGAACACTGAAGCTTTCTTT. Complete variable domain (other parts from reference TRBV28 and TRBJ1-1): DVKVTQSSRYLVKRTGEKVFLECVQDMDHENMFWYRQDPGLGLRLIYFSYDVKMKEKGDIPEGYSVSREKKERFSLILESASTNQTSMYLCASSSGQTNTEAFFGQGTRLTVV.

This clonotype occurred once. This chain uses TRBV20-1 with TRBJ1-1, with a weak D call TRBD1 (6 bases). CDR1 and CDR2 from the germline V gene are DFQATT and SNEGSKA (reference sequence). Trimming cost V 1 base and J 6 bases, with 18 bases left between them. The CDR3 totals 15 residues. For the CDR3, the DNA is TGCAGTGCTAGAGCGGGGGGGCGAAGTACGTCTGAAGCTTTCTTT. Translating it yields CSARAGGRSTSEAFF.

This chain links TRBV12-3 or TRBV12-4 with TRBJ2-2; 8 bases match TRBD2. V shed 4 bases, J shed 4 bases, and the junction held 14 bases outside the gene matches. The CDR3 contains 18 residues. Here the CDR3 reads CASSSPGNRTSPTGELFF. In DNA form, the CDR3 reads TGTGCCAGCAGTTCACCAGGGAACAGGACTAGCCCCACCGGGGAGCTGTTTTTT.

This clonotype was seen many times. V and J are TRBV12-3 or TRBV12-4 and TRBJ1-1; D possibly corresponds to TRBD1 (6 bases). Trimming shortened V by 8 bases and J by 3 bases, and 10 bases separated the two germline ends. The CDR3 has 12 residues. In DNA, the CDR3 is TGTGCCAGCCAGGGGATGGACACTGAAGCTTTCTTT. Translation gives CASQGMDTEAFF.

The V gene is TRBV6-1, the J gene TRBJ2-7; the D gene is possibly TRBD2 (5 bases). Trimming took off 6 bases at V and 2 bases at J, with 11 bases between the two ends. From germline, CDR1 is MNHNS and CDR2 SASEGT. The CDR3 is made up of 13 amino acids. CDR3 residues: CASRRGIPYEQYF. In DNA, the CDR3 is TGTGCCAGCAGACGGGGTATCCCCTACGAGCAGTACTTC.

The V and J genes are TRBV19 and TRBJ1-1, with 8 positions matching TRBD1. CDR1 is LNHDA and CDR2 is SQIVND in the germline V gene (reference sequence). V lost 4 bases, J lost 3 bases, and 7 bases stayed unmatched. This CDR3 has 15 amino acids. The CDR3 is CASSKDRGIDTEAFF. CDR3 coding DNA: TGTGCCAGTAGTAAAGACAGGGGAATTGACACTGAAGCTTTCTTT.

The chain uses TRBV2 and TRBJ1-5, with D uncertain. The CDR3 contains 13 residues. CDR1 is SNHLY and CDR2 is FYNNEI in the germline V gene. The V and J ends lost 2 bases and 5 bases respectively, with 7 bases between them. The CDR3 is CASSESRDQPQHF. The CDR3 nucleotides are TGTGCCAGCAGTGAATCCCGGGATCAGCCCCAGCATTTT.

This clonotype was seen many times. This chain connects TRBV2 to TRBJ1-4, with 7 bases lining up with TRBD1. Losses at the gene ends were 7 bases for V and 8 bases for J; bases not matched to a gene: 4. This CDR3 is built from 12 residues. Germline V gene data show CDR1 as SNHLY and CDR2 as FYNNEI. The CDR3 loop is CASNRGSEKLFF. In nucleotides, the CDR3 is TGTGCCAGCAACAGGGGATCAGAAAAACTGTTTTTT.

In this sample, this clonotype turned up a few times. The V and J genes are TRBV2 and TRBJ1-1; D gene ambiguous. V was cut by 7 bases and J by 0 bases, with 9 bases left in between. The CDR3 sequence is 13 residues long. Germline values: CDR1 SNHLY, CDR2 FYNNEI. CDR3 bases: TGTGCCAGCATGACTACGTTGAACACTGAAGCTTTCTTT. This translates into CASMTTLNTEAFF.

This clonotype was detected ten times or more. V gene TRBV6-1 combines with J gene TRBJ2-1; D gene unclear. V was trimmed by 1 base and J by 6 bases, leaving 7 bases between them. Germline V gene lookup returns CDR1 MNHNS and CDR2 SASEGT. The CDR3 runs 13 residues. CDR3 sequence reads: CASSEGELNEQFF. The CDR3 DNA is TGTGCCAGCAGTGAAGGGGAACTCAATGAGCAGTTCTTC.

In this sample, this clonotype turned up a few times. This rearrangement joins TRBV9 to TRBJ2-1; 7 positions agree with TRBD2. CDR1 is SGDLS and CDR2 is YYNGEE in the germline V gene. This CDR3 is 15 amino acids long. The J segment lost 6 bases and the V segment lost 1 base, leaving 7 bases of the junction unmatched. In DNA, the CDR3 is TGTGCCAGCAGCGTAAGTGTCGGGGGGACCAATGAGCAGTTCTTC. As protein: CASSVSVGGTNEQFF.

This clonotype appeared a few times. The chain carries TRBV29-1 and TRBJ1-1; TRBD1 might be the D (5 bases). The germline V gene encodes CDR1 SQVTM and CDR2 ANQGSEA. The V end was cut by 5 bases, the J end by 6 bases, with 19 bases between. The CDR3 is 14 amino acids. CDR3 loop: CSVLSAGVTPEAFF. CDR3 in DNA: TGCAGCGTTCTCTCTGCGGGGGTTACCCCTGAAGCTTTCTTT.

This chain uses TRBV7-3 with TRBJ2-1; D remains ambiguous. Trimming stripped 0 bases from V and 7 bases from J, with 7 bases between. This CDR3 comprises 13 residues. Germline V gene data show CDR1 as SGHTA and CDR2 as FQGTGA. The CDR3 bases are TGTGCCAGCAGCTTAACAATGGAAAATGAGCAGTTCTTC. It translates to CASSLTMENEQFF. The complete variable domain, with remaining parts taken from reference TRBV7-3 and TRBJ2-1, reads GAGVSQTPSNKVTEKGKYVELRCDPISGHTALYWYRQSLGQGPEFLIYFQGTGAADDSGLPNDRFFAVRPEGSVSTLKIQRTERGDSAVYLCASSLTMENEQFFGPGTRLTVL.

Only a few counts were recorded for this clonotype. CDR3 in DNA: TGTGCCAGCATTGGACAGGGAACCTACAATGAGCAGTTCTTC. Amino acids: CASIGQGTYNEQFF. The J gene is TRBJ2-1, the V gene TRBV7-9; 8 bases align to TRBD1. Trimming cost V 7 bases and J 2 bases; bases outside gene matches: 4. This CDR3 is built from 14 residues. CDR1 and CDR2 from the germline V gene are SEHNR and FQNEAQ (reference sequence). The complete variable domain, with remaining parts taken from reference TRBV7-9 and TRBJ2-1, reads DTGVSQNPRHKITKRGQNVTFRCDPISEHNRLYWYRQTLGQGPEFLTYFQNEAQLEKSRLLSDRFSAERPKGSFSTLEIQRTEQGDSAMYLCASIGQGTYNEQFFGPGTRLTVL.

The CDR3 coding sequence is TGTGCCAGCAGCCGGCAGGTGGCAGAGACCCAGTACTTC. Its translation: CASSRQVAETQYF. The gene calls are TRBV14 and TRBJ2-5; D unclear. Germline CDR1 SGHDN, CDR2 FVKESK. Trimming removed 4 bases at V and 4 bases at J, with 10 bases between. This CDR3 has 13 amino acids.

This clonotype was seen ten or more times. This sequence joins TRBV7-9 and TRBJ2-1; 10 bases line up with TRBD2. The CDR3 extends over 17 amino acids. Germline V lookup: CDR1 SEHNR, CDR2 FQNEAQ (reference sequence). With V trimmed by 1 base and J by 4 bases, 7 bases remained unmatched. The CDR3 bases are TGTGCCAGCAGCTTAGATGCTAGCGGGGGCCCGTACAATGAGCAGTTCTTC. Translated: CASSLDASGGPYNEQFF.

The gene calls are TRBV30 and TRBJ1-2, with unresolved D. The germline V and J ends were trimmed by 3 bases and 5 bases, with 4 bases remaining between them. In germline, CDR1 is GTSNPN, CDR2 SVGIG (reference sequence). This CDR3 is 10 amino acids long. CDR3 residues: CAWRGYGYTF. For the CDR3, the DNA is TGTGCCTGGAGGGGATATGGCTACACCTTC.

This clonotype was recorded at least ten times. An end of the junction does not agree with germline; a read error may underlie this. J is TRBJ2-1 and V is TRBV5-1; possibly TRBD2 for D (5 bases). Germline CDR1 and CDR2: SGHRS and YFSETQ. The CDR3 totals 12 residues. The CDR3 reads CASSLEGAEQFF. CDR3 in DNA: TGTGCCAGCAGCTTAGAGGGCGCAGAGCAGTTCTTC. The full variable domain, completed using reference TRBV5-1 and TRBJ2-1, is KAGVTQTPRYLIKTRGQQVTLSCSPISGHRSVSWYQQTPGQGLQFLFEYFSETQRNKGNFPGRFSGRQFSNSRSEMNVSTLELGDSALYLCASSLEGAEQFFGPGTRLTVL.

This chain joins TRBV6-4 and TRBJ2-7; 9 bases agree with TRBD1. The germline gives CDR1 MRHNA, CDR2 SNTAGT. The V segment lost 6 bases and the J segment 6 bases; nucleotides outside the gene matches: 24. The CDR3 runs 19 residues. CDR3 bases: TGTGCCAGCAGCAACCCAGATCTTTCGTCGGGGACAGGGTCGAGCGAGCAGTACTTC. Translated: CASSNPDLSSGTGSSEQYF.